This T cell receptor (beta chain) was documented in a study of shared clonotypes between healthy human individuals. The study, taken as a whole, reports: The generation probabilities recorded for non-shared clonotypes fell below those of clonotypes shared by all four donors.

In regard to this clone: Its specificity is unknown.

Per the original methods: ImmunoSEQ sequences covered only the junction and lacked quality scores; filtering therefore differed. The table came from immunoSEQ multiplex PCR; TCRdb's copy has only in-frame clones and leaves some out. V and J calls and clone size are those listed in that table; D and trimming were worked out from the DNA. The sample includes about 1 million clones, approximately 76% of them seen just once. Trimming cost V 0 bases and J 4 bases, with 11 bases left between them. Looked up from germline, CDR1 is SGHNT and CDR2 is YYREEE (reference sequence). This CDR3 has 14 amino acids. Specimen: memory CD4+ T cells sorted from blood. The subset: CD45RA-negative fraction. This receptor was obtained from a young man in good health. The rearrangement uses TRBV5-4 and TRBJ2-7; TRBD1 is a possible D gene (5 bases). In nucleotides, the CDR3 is TGTGCCAGCAGCTTGGCGGCGACAGAGTACGAGCAGTACTTC. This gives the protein CASSLAATEYEQYF.